This passage covers 15 T cell receptor beta chains from one sample sequenced in a study of blood T cell repertoires in COVID-19. Sequenced by immunoSEQ multiplex PCR; TCRdb stores in-frame clones only, minus some. The sample holds 85,000 to 100,000 clones, 81% seen once. The specimen sequenced was peripheral blood. Receptors were obtained from an elderly man with COVID-19, enrolled during active disease.

The chain couples TRBV3-1 (or the pseudogene TRBV3-2) to TRBJ1-2, with D perhaps TRBD1 (5 bases). V was trimmed by 0 bases and J by 7 bases, leaving 12 bases between them. The germline V gene has CDR1 LGHDT and CDR2 YNNKEL (reference sequence). The CDR3 spans 14 residues. This chain's CDR3 is CASSQDPGAGGYTF. The CDR3 bases are TGTGCCAGCAGCCAAGATCCTGGGGCTGGTGGCTACACCTTC.

The gene calls are TRBV11-2 and TRBJ1-3; a weak D match, TRBD1 (5 bases). This CDR3 spans 16 amino acids. V dropped 3 bases and J dropped 2 bases, with 14 bases sitting between them. CDR1 SGHAT and CDR2 FQNNGV come from the germline V gene. CDR3 sequence (DNA): TGTGCCAGCAGCTTTGGCCTGGGGGGAACTGGAAACACCATATATTTT. This sequence encodes CASSFGLGGTGNTIYF.

Details on this clone: Other DNA sequences from this sample encode an identical CDR3 as well. This chain connects TRBV5-8 to TRBJ1-5; TRBD1 is a possible D gene (6 bases). Germline CDR1 SGHTS, CDR2 YDEGEE. The CDR3 extends over 14 amino acids. Trimming removed 4 bases from V and 1 base from J, with 9 bases in between. CDR3 sequence reads: CASSRGLSNQPQHF. As DNA, the CDR3 is TGTGCCAGCAGCAGGGGGTTAAGCAATCAGCCCCAGCATTTT.

This chain uses TRBV18 with TRBJ1-5; D not resolved. This CDR3 spans 13 amino acids. Trimming removed 5 bases at V and 9 bases at J, with 14 bases between. Germline V gives CDR1 KGHSH, CDR2 LQKENI. CDR3 nucleotides: TGTGCCAGCTCAACACGTCAAGCGCTGCCCCAGCATTTT. Translation: CASSTRQALPQHF.

The sample holds one count of this clone. The rearrangement links TRBV5-1 to TRBJ2-2; tentatively, D is TRBD1 (5 bases). The germline CDR1 and CDR2 sequences are SGHRS and YFSETQ. The V end lost 2 bases, the J end lost 7 bases, and 12 bases lay between the germline ends. This CDR3 has 14 residues. CDR3 amino acids: CASSFRQGGGELFF. The CDR3 region has the DNA TGCGCCAGCAGCTTCCGCCAGGGTGGCGGGGAGCTGTTTTTT.

The CDR3 spells CASSFAVQNYEQYF. CDR3 bases: TGTGCCAGCAGTTTTGCCGTACAGAACTACGAGCAGTACTTC. The chain combines TRBV28 with TRBJ2-7; no firm D call. V dropped 3 bases and J dropped 3 bases, with 12 bases sitting between them. The germline CDR1 and CDR2 sequences are MDHEN and SYDVKM. CDR3 length equals 14 residues.

The count of this clone is one. The chain couples TRBV18 to TRBJ2-7, with D perhaps TRBD1 (6 bases). V was pared by 3 bases and J by 2 bases, with 17 bases between. Germline V lookup: CDR1 KGHSH, CDR2 LQKENI. This CDR3 region has 16 residues. CDR3 nucleotides: TGTGCCAGCTCACCCTCAGGGGCCCGACAAACCTACGAGCAGTACTTC. Translating gives CASSPSGARQTYEQYF.

The chain recombines TRBV7-8 with TRBJ1-2; 10 bases are shared with TRBD1. The CDR3 extends over 15 amino acids. CDR1 is SGHVS, CDR2 FQNEAQ, per germline. Trimming removed 1 base from V and 4 bases from J; junction bases left unmatched: 3. The CDR3 DNA reads as TGTGCCAGCAGCTTAGTGGGACAGGGGAGCTATGGCTACACCTTC. Translation gives CASSLVGQGSYGYTF.

The rearrangement links TRBV9 to TRBJ1-6; 8 bases map to TRBD1. The CDR3 covers 15 residues. Germline V lookup: CDR1 SGDLS, CDR2 YYNGEE. The V and J ends lost 4 bases and 6 bases, in that order; junction bases with no gene match: 6. CDR3 residues: CASSPIGQGNSPLHF. The CDR3 region has the DNA TGTGCCAGCAGCCCCATCGGACAGGGTAATTCACCCCTCCACTTT.

V usage is TRBV6-5 and J usage is TRBJ1-2, with D perhaps matching TRBD1 (5 bases). The V end was cut by 6 bases, the J end by 0 bases, with 11 bases between. The CDR3 covers 14 residues. Germline V CDR1 and CDR2: MNHEY, SVGAGI. CDR3 sequence: CASSLTESNYGYTF. For the CDR3, the DNA is TGTGCCAGCAGCTTGACAGAGTCTAACTATGGCTACACCTTC.

This chain connects TRBV6-6 to TRBJ2-4; perhaps TRBD2 as D (6 bases). Germline V lookup: CDR1 MNHNY, CDR2 SVGAGI (reference sequence). Trimming shortened V by 2 bases and J by 3 bases, and 8 bases separated the two germline ends. The CDR3 is 14 residues long. CDR3 nucleotide sequence: TGTGCCAGCAGTTACGGGGAGGTCAAAAACATTCAGTACTTC. This translates into CASSYGEVKNIQYF.

The chain employs TRBV19 and TRBJ1-1, with D perhaps matching TRBD1 (5 bases). Germline CDR1 reads LNHDA; CDR2 reads SQIVND (reference sequence). V dropped 3 bases and J dropped 4 bases, with 12 bases sitting between them. The CDR3 runs to 14 residues. Here the CDR3 DNA reads TGTGCCAGTAGTATGGGTCAGGGAAGCACTGAAGCTTTCTTT. Its protein product is CASSMGQGSTEAFF.

The rearrangement links TRBV6-5 to TRBJ2-7; a possible D gene is TRBD1 (6 bases). Germline V gene data show CDR1 as MNHEY and CDR2 as SVGAGI. With 6 bases removed from V and 9 bases from J, the gap between germline ends came to 21 bases. The CDR3 has 14 residues. CDR3 amino acids: CASSGGQPSTGQYF. The CDR3 DNA follows: TGTGCCAGCAGCGGAGGACAGCCCTCTACAGGGCAGTACTTC.

The chain couples TRBV15 to TRBJ2-7; TRBD1 is a possible D gene (6 bases). The CDR3 is 18 amino acids. The ends were cut back, 5 bases at V and 0 bases at J, with 23 bases in the middle. Germline V CDR1 and CDR2: LNHNV, YYDKDF (reference sequence). The CDR3, as DNA: TGTGCCACCAGCCGACAACCGAGCCAGTCAGGGGCCTCCTACGAGCAGTACTTC. It codes for CATSRQPSQSGASYEQYF.

The V gene is TRBV20-1, the J gene TRBJ1-2, with D possibly TRBD1 on 6 matching bases. CDR1 is DFQATT and CDR2 is SNEGSKA in the germline V gene (reference sequence). This CDR3 is 13 amino acids long. Deletions cut 3 bases from V and 4 bases from J, with 12 bases between. CDR3 region: CSASYRATYGYTF. The CDR3 nucleotides read TGCAGTGCTAGTTACAGGGCCACCTATGGCTACACCTTC.